This TCR beta chain emerged from a study of T-cell memory formation after mild COVID-19 (dated by TCRdb to the early 2020s). Broadly, across the study: TCR sequence clusters from the two donors were found to be largely donor specific. In two donors, T-cell clones that expanded and contracted after mild COVID-19 were tracked by sequencing TCRalpha and TCRbeta repertoires over time. The cohort was made up of two young adult volunteers, one female and one male, who were previously healthy.

Ficoll-Paque density gradient centrifugation was the method used to isolate PBMCs. General findings and caveats noted by the study authors: Clones contracting from day 15 to 85 had balanced CD4/CD8 phenotypes, while a second wave expanding from day 15 to 37 was biased towards CD4+. The study covered only two mild cases, and larger cohorts including severe cases with pre-infection samples were considered necessary. SARS-CoV-2 specificity of the second-wave clones peaking on day 37 was not confirmed. Contracting CD4+ clones appeared mostly in the CM and EM memory subsets, whereas CD8+ clones were enriched in EMRA. Some responding clones were detected in pre-infection memory, suggesting pre-existing cross-reactive memory T cells joined the SARS-CoV-2 response.

Spanning cysteine to phenylalanine, the CDR3 consists of 13 amino acids. The DNA shown is the 39-base CDR3, in frame from base 1. V was cut back by 1 base and J by 6 bases, leaving a gap of 9 bases between them. Data came from an Illumina NovaSeq 6000. cDNA libraries for TCRalpha and TCRbeta were prepared by 5'RACE using constant-segment primers, with sample barcodes and unique molecular identifiers added. RNA was extracted from every sample with Trizol reagent. The libraries were amplified in two PCR steps, and the second step added a second sample barcode and Illumina TruSeq adapters. Sequencing of the libraries was done on an Illumina NovaSeq, producing 2 x 150 bp paired-end reads. Processing in the source paper ran as follows. With migec v1.2.7, reads were demultiplexed and then collapsed into UMI-guided consensus sequences. Using mixcr v2.1.11, the UMI consensuses were aligned to TRA and TRB V and J templates and assembled into clonotypes. A clonotype was counted as expanded or contracted only when both edgeR and NoisET called the clonotype significant, with the noise models trained on biological replicates. For edgeR calls, the thresholds were a false discovery rate-adjusted p below 0.01 and a log2 fold-change of 1. PCA with hierarchical clustering of max-normalized trajectories of the 1000 most abundant clonotypes was used as exploratory dynamics analysis. The CD4 or CD8 phenotype of responding clones was assigned using the separately sequenced CD4+ and CD8+ repertoires. TCRdb applied fastp at Q25 and MiXCR to the public reads, then kept only in-frame beta chains. Under each unique CDR3 protein, matching rows form one entry showing the most common genes and DNA. The V and J calls follow TCRdb's processing rather than the paper's. This sample gives about 360,000 distinct CDR3 sequences in total; approximately 15% of them show up just once. The top ten constitute about 22% of the sample.

In the case of this clonotype: Its target antigen remains unknown. The sample holds no much larger clone one base away, and base qualities are not on file.

The clonotype was recovered from a man younger than 35 who had mild COVID-19 (a few samples of this study predate the infection). The sample titles of this study are shuffled in the database, so cell type and time point are left out; the donor was told from shared clones. Sequenced input: PBMCs or a T cell subset sorted from them (not recorded which). Recombination joined TRBV12-3 or TRBV12-4 with TRBJ1-1; tentative D gene TRBD1, with 6 bases matching. Here the CDR3 is given as CASSLDRAAEAFF. The sequence in DNA is TGTGCCAGCAGTTTAGACAGGGCGGCTGAAGCTTTCTTT.